The 25 T cell receptor beta chains listed next were all sequenced from one sample in a study of cytomegalovirus exposure and HLA in healthy donors. In the PCR, 60 Vbeta and 13 Jbeta primers were used. Sequenced by immunoSEQ multiplex PCR; TCRdb stores in-frame clones only, minus some. The repertoire holds about 130,000 clones, with roughly 80% as singletons. The source material was PBMCs. Receptors were obtained from a man aged 25 to 40 in good health and CMV-seronegative.

V is TRBV28 and J is TRBJ1-2; D possibly corresponds to TRBD1 (5 bases). V gave up 6 bases and J gave up 4 bases, with 15 bases separating them. CDR3 size: 14 residues. Germline CDR1 is MDHEN and CDR2 is SYDVKM. The CDR3 loop reads CASSEGRGLYGYTF. CDR3 bases: TGTGCCAGCAGCGAGGGGAGGGGTCTCTATGGCTACACCTTC.

V and J are TRBV29-1 and TRBJ1-1; TRBD1 might be the D (6 bases). V lost 0 bases, J lost 0 bases, and 23 bases lay in between. The germline V gene has CDR1 SQVTM and CDR2 ANQGSEA. The CDR3 consists of 19 residues. This CDR3 is CSVEDLGTGTSPMNTEAFF. The CDR3 region has the DNA TGCAGCGTTGAAGATCTAGGGACCGGGACATCACCCATGAACACTGAAGCTTTCTTT.

The V gene is TRBV5-4, the J gene TRBJ1-3, with D unresolved. The CDR3 spans 12 residues. Trimming left V 1 base short and J 3 bases short, with 2 bases between. Germline-derived CDR1 and CDR2 are SGHNT and YYREEE (reference sequence). The CDR3 nucleotides are TGTGCCAGCAGCTTGTATGGAAACACCATATATTTT. This translates into CASSLYGNTIYF.

This chain joins TRBV5-4 and TRBJ2-7; D is perhaps TRBD2 (5 bases). V gave up 0 bases and J gave up 5 bases, with 12 bases separating them. CDR3 length: 14 amino acids. Germline V lookup: CDR1 SGHNT, CDR2 YYREEE (reference sequence). CDR3 in DNA: TGTGCCAGCAGCTTGGCCGGGATTGTCCACGAGCAGTACTTC. Its translation: CASSLAGIVHEQYF.

The chain employs TRBV6-5 and TRBJ2-5; the D gene is possibly TRBD2 (5 bases). The CDR3 spans 14 residues. Germline lookup yields CDR1 MNHEY and CDR2 SVGAGI. The V end lost 7 bases, the J end lost 0 bases, and 12 bases lay between the germline ends. The CDR3 here is CASTEGWDQETQYF. The CDR3, as DNA: TGTGCCAGCACTGAGGGCTGGGACCAAGAGACCCAGTACTTC.

The genes are TRBV15 and TRBJ2-1, with no clear D. CDR3 length equals 16 residues. V lost 0 bases to trimming and J lost 0 bases, with 9 bases between them. In germline, CDR1 is LNHNV, CDR2 YYDKDF (reference sequence). CDR3 in amino acids: CATSRETIPSYNEQFF. The CDR3 bases are TGTGCCACCAGCAGAGAAACAATACCCTCCTACAATGAGCAGTTCTTC.

The chain is built from TRBV9 and TRBJ2-2, with 10 bases aligning to TRBD1. Germline loops: CDR1 SGDLS, CDR2 YYNGEE. V shed 3 bases and J 3 bases; nucleotides not matched to a gene: 5. The CDR3 runs to 16 residues. CDR3: CASSADRGLDTGELFF. DNA of the CDR3: TGTGCCAGCAGCGCCGACAGGGGGCTTGACACCGGGGAGCTGTTTTTT.

V usage is TRBV7-2 and J usage is TRBJ2-7; D unclear. There are 16 residues in the CDR3. Trimming removed 1 base at V and 0 bases at J, with 13 bases between. Per the germline V gene, CDR1 is SGHTA and CDR2 is FQGNSA. The CDR3 coding sequence is TGTGCCAGCAGCTTAGATGGTCAGTTTCACTCCTACGAGCAGTACTTC. It yields the protein CASSLDGQFHSYEQYF.

This chain joins TRBV4-3 and TRBJ2-7; 8 bases are shared with TRBD1. This CDR3 is 14 amino acids long. Trimming at V came to 5 bases and at J to 3 bases, leaving 6 bases not matched to a gene. Per the germline V gene, CDR1 is LGHNA and CDR2 is YSLEER. The CDR3 nucleotides are TGCGCCAGCAGCGAAGGGACAGGCCGCTACGAGCAGTACTTC. The encoded protein is CASSEGTGRYEQYF.

The chain employs TRBV7-9 and TRBJ2-3; 8 nucleotides agree with TRBD1. CDR1 and CDR2 (germline): SEHNR, FQNEAQ (reference sequence). The V gene end was trimmed by 4 bases and the J gene end by 5 bases; junction bases not matched to a gene: 8. The CDR3 covers 15 residues. This chain's CDR3 is CASSSDRDVLDTQYF. The CDR3 DNA sequence: TGTGCCAGCAGCTCGGACAGGGATGTATTAGATACGCAGTATTTT.

The chain couples TRBV28 to TRBJ2-7; D might be TRBD2 (5 bases). Germline lookup yields CDR1 MDHEN and CDR2 SYDVKM. The CDR3 covers 14 residues. The ends were cut back, 5 bases at V and 0 bases at J, with 11 bases in the middle. The CDR3 DNA is TGTGCCAGCAGTCCCCGACTAAGCTCCTACGAGCAGTACTTC. The encoded protein is CASSPRLSSYEQYF. The full variable domain, with the rest looked up from reference TRBV28 and TRBJ2-7, is DVKVTQSSRYLVKRTGEKVFLECVQDMDHENMFWYRQDPGLGLRLIYFSYDVKMKEKGDIPEGYSVSREKKERFSLILESASTNQTSMYLCASSPRLSSYEQYFGPGTRLTVT.

The chain employs TRBV5-6 and TRBJ2-5; 7 nucleotides align to TRBD1. Germline V gene data show CDR1 as SGHDT and CDR2 as YYEEEE. The CDR3 has 14 residues. The ends lost 4 bases at V and 0 bases at J; junction bases unmatched: 3. The CDR3 reads CASSRQGYQETQYF. CDR3 DNA: TGTGCCAGCAGCCGACAGGGCTACCAAGAGACCCAGTACTTC. Full variable domain (outside the CDR3, taken from reference TRBV5-6 and TRBJ2-5): DAGVTQSPTHLIKTRGQQVTLRCSPKSGHDTVSWYQQALGQGPQFIFQYYEEEERQRGNFPDRFSGHQFPNYSSELNVNALLLGDSALYLCASSRQGYQETQYFGPGTRLLVL.

This clone was detected once. The chain carries TRBV19 and TRBJ1-2; D uncertain. Germline-derived CDR1 and CDR2 are LNHDA and SQIVND (reference sequence). The CDR3 length is 13 residues. V lost 5 bases, J lost 2 bases, and 9 bases lay in between. CDR3 sequence reads: CASSPTANYGYTF. The CDR3 DNA follows: TGTGCCAGTAGTCCAACAGCAAACTATGGCTACACCTTC.

The chain combines TRBV5-3 with TRBJ1-1; D gene ambiguous. TRBV5-3 is an ORF, and what it does is uncertain. Between the trimmed V and J ends, which lost 0 bases and 1 base, there was a span of 13 bases. The CDR3 sequence is 16 residues long. Written as DNA, the CDR3 is TGTGCCAGAAGCTTGGGTGGTCGCAGAACGAACACTGAAGCTTTCTTT. Amino acid sequence: CARSLGGRRTNTEAFF.

CDR3 region: CASSPAPRDFNTEAFF. DNA for the CDR3: TGTGCCAGCTCACCCGCACCTAGGGACTTTAACACTGAAGCTTTCTTT. J is TRBJ1-1 and V is TRBV18; maybe TRBD1 (5 bases). With 3 bases removed from V and 2 bases from J, the gap between germline ends came to 16 bases. Per the germline V gene, CDR1 is KGHSH and CDR2 is LQKENI. This CDR3 has 16 amino acids.

The chain combines TRBV28 with TRBJ1-5; D remains unclear. There are 15 residues in the CDR3. Looked up from germline, CDR1 is MDHEN and CDR2 is SYDVKM. V was pared by 4 bases and J by 1 base, with 11 bases between. CDR3 sequence (DNA): TGTGCCAGCAGTTACCAATACTGGAGCAATCAGCCCCAGCATTTT. Translating gives CASSYQYWSNQPQHF.

Concerning this clone itself: One end of the junction varies from germline; a read error may be responsible. V is TRBV7-9 and J is TRBJ2-7; TRBD1 agrees at 8 bases. The CDR3 is made up of 12 amino acids. Germline-derived CDR1 and CDR2 are SEHNR and FQNEAQ (reference sequence). The CDR3 bases are TGTTCCAGCAGCCACCCCGACAGGGGGCAGTACTTC. This sequence encodes CSSSHPDRGQYF.

This clone was detected a few times. The chain combines TRBV5-6 with TRBJ1-1; 9 bases line up with TRBD1. Trimming at V came to 4 bases and at J to 2 bases, leaving 6 bases not matched to a gene. In germline, CDR1 is SGHDT, CDR2 YYEEEE. The CDR3 is made up of 15 amino acids. CDR3 nucleotide sequence: TGTGCCAGCAGCGGCGGGACAGGGTCCAACACTGAAGCTTTCTTT. Translating it yields CASSGGTGSNTEAFF.

About this clone: One junction end disagrees with the germline gene, perhaps due to a read error. The genes are TRBV7-9 and TRBJ2-7; D is perhaps TRBD2 (5 bases). CDR1 SEHNR and CDR2 FQNEAQ come from the germline V gene (reference sequence). CDR3 length: 12 amino acids. Written as DNA, the CDR3 is TGTGCCAGCAGTTTAGTGGCGGGCGAGCAGTACTTC. Its protein is CASSLVAGEQYF.

The chain combines TRBV19 with TRBJ2-3; no definite D call. V lost 6 bases to trimming and J lost 0 bases, with 7 bases between them. CDR1 is LNHDA, CDR2 SQIVND, per germline (reference sequence). This CDR3 region has 13 residues. CDR3 amino acids: CASSLASTDTQYF. The CDR3 bases are TGTGCCAGTAGCTTAGCAAGCACAGATACGCAGTATTTT.

The chain has TRBV11-3 and TRBJ2-5, with 8 bases matching TRBD1. The germline gives CDR1 SGHNT, CDR2 YENEEA. V was pared by 1 base and J by 4 bases, with 5 bases of the junction left unmatched. The CDR3 runs to 15 residues. The CDR3 region has the DNA TGTGCCAGCAGCTTAGGACAGGGGTTATTAGAGACCCAGTACTTC. It is translated as CASSLGQGLLETQYF.

This chain joins TRBV19 and TRBJ2-7, with 12 bases lining up with TRBD2. The CDR3 is 17 residues long. Germline values: CDR1 LNHDA, CDR2 SQIVND (reference sequence). With V trimmed by 5 bases and J by 3 bases, 11 bases remained unmatched. The CDR3 loop is CASSPRWGTSGLYEQYF. CDR3 bases: TGTGCCAGTAGTCCCCGTTGGGGGACTAGCGGGCTCTACGAGCAGTACTTC. The variable domain in full, with the rest retrieved from reference TRBV19 and TRBJ2-7, is DGGITQSPKYLFRKEGQNVTLSCEQNLNHDAMYWYRQDPGQGLRLIYYSQIVNDFQKGDIAEGYSVSREKKESFPLTVTSAQKNPTAFYLCASSPRWGTSGLYEQYFGPGTRLTVT.

The rearrangement links TRBV9 to TRBJ2-1; no clear D. Germline V gene lookup returns CDR1 SGDLS and CDR2 YYNGEE. Trimming took 3 bases from V and 9 from J, leaving 10 bases between them. The CDR3 sequence is 12 residues long. The CDR3 spells CASSGRPTEQFF. Written as DNA, the CDR3 is TGTGCCAGCAGCGGGCGGCCCACTGAGCAGTTCTTC.

The V and J genes are TRBV28 and TRBJ2-7, with TRBD1 matching 8 bases. Germline V gene lookup returns CDR1 MDHEN and CDR2 SYDVKM. V shed 3 bases, J shed 2 bases, and the junction held 6 bases outside the gene matches. The CDR3 is made up of 15 amino acids. The DNA of the CDR3 is TGTGCCAGCAGTTTTATCCAGGGGGCCCCCTACGAGCAGTACTTC. Translation gives CASSFIQGAPYEQYF.

The V gene is TRBV30, the J gene TRBJ1-3, with D uncertain. Germline V gives CDR1 GTSNPN, CDR2 SVGIG (reference sequence). CDR3 length: 12 amino acids. V lost 5 bases to trimming and J lost 4 bases, with 9 bases between them. CDR3 nucleotides: TGTGCCTGGGGGAGCTCCGGAAACACCATATATTTT. This gives the protein CAWGSSGNTIYF.